Listed below are T cell receptor beta chains from one sample, sequenced in a study of cytomegalovirus exposure and HLA in healthy donors. The table came from immunoSEQ multiplex PCR; TCRdb's copy has only in-frame clones and leaves some out. The sample includes 150,000 to 200,000 clones, around 79% seen only once; the top ten take roughly 7.5%. The sample consisted of PBMCs. These receptor sequences come from a male donor in good health and CMV-seropositive. Both conserved end residues are part of each CDR3. D genes are given only for firm matches. Clone size is given for some rows only: seen once, a few or many times, or a class if the clone is expanded.

cdr3_nt cdr3_aa j_call clone_size v_call d_call
TGTGCCTGGAGAAAAATTAGGGGACAGGGGTTTTGGGACACGCAGTATTTT CAWRKIRGQGFWDTQYF TRBJ2-3 - TRBV30 TRBD1
TGCGCCAGCAGTGCATGGACTAGCGGGGGGGCCACCCAGTCCGAGCAGTACTTC CASSAWTSGGATQSEQYF TRBJ2-7 - TRBV10-2 TRBD2
TGTGCCAGCAGCCCCCGCGGGGGGTCTCACTATGGCTACACCTTC CASSPRGGSHYGYTF TRBJ1-2 - TRBV4-2 -
TGTGCCAGCAGCCCCGGTACAGGGGGTGGCTACACCTTC CASSPGTGGGYTF TRBJ1-2 - TRBV6-1 TRBD1
TGTGCCAGTAGTATGAGCGCCCGGGATGGCTACACCTTC CASSMSARDGYTF TRBJ1-2 - TRBV19 -
TGTGCCAGCAGCTCGGGGTGGAATCAGCCCCAGCATTTT CASSSGWNQPQHF TRBJ1-5 - TRBV5-4 -
TGCGCCAGCAGTGCAACCGGGACTAGCGGCACAGATACGCAGTATTTT CASSATGTSGTDTQYF TRBJ2-3 once TRBV10-1 TRBD2
TGTGCCAGCAGCGTATCCGTCAGGTCTAACACTGAAGCTTTCTTT CASSVSVRSNTEAFF TRBJ1-1 - TRBV9 -
TGCACCAGCAGCCAACGAACTAGCTTACATTTGTCGTCGGGACGAAACTACGAGCAGTACTTC CTSSQRTSLHLSSGRNYEQYF TRBJ2-7 - TRBV1 -
TGCGCCAGCAGCTTGGTAGCGGGGGGGACAGACACAGATACGCAGTATTTT CASSLVAGGTDTDTQYF TRBJ2-3 - TRBV5-1 TRBD2
TGCGCCCTATTTCCCCCCCTATTAGCTTCACCCCTCCACTTT CALFPPLLASPLHF TRBJ1-6 few TRBV10-1 -
TGTGCCAGCAGCTCCTATCGGGGTAAACTCAATGAGCAGTTCTTC CASSSYRGKLNEQFF TRBJ2-1 once TRBV11-2 -
TGTGCCAGCAGTGAAAAGGTAGTGGGGCCCGAGCAGTACTTC CASSEKVVGPEQYF TRBJ2-7 - TRBV6-1 -
TGTGCCAGCAGTTCCCGGGACAAGGGTTACAATGAGCAGTTCTTC CASSSRDKGYNEQFF TRBJ2-1 - TRBV6-5 -
TGTGCCAGCAGCTTAGAGGGGGACACTGAAGCTTTCTTT CASSLEGDTEAFF TRBJ1-1 few TRBV7-9 -
TGTGCCAGCAGCTTAACTGGGGGACAAGACACTGAAGCTTTCTTT CASSLTGGQDTEAFF TRBJ1-1 - TRBV7-3 -
TGTGCCAGCAGTCTTCATCCCCAGGGGAGCACTGAAGCTTTCTTT CASSLHPQGSTEAFF TRBJ1-1 - TRBV6-6 -
TGTGCTAGTGGTTTGGAATGGCAGGGAGGCTACGAGCAGTACTTC CASGLEWQGGYEQYF TRBJ2-7 - TRBV12-5 -
TGTGCCAGCAGCTTAGAGATAGCGGGGGGATATCGTGCCAAAAACATTCAGTACTTC CASSLEIAGGYRAKNIQYF TRBJ2-4 - TRBV11-2 TRBD2
TGTGCCAGTACTATGCGAGGGCACACAGATACGCAGTATTTT CASTMRGHTDTQYF TRBJ2-3 - TRBV19 -
TGTGCCAGCAGCTCCATCGGCCCGACAGTCAATGAGCAGTTCTTC CASSSIGPTVNEQFF TRBJ2-1 - TRBV5-4 -
TGTGCCTGGAGTGTACGTTTGTGGGCCGCTCCAACTAGGTGCTCCGATGAGCAGTTCTTC CAWSVRLWAAPTRCSDEQFF TRBJ2-1 once TRBV30 -
TGTGCCAGTGGACAGGGGGCGAACACTGAAGCTTTCTTT CASGQGANTEAFF TRBJ1-1 - TRBV7-3 TRBD1
TGTGCTAGTGGTACCGGGAATGAAGATTCACCCCTCCACTTT CASGTGNEDSPLHF TRBJ1-6 - TRBV12-5 -
TGTGCCAGCAGTGACCGGGAATACGAGCAGTACTTC CASSDREYEQYF TRBJ2-7 - TRBV2 -
TGTGCCAGCAGCATCCAGCGGGGGATATACAATGAGCAGTTCTTC CASSIQRGIYNEQFF TRBJ2-1 - TRBV7-9 TRBD2
TGTGCCAGCTCACCGAGGCCAGGGGGTCCCTCTGGGGCCAACGTCCTGACTTTC CASSPRPGGPSGANVLTF TRBJ2-6 - TRBV18 TRBD1
TGTGTGGGGGACTCGAGCTCCTACGAGCAGTACTTC CVGDSSSYEQYF TRBJ2-7 - TRBV30 -
TGTGCCAGCCAGGGCCCCACGAGCAATCAGCCCCAGCATTTT CASQGPTSNQPQHF TRBJ1-5 - TRBV6-1 -
TGTGCCAGCAGTGAGCGGAGCACAGATACGCAGTATTTT CASSERSTDTQYF TRBJ2-3 - TRBV2 -
TGTGCCAGCAGCCCGACAGGGAGCTCCTATAATTCACCCCTCCACTTT CASSPTGSSYNSPLHF TRBJ1-6 - TRBV14 TRBD1
TGTGCCTGTTCCTTCGGACAGGGGAGATTCGAGCAGTACTTC CACSFGQGRFEQYF TRBJ2-7 - TRBV30 TRBD1
TGTGCCAGCAGTGGACAGTGGAGCAATCAGCCCCAGCATTTT CASSGQWSNQPQHF TRBJ1-5 - TRBV6-5 -
TGTGCCAGCAGTGGCCCTAGGGGGGGAGAAGCCTACGAGCAGTACTTC CASSGPRGGEAYEQYF TRBJ2-7 once TRBV6-1 -
TGTGCCAGCAGCTTGACCGGGAAAAGTAATGAAAAACTGTTTTTT CASSLTGKSNEKLFF TRBJ1-4 - TRBV5-5 -
TGTGCCAGCAGCCTAAGACAGAGCAATCAGCCCCAGCATTTT CASSLRQSNQPQHF TRBJ1-5 once TRBV4-2 -
TGTGCCAGCAGCTTGGGTCCCACCCGGGGCTACACCTTC CASSLGPTRGYTF TRBJ1-2 few TRBV5-6 -
TGTGCCAGCAGTCCAGGGTTTAAAGGCGGCTACACCTTC CASSPGFKGGYTF TRBJ1-2 few TRBV6-6 -
TGTGCCTGGAGCCTTGGACAGGGTTGGACTGAAGCTTTCTTT CAWSLGQGWTEAFF TRBJ1-1 - TRBV30 TRBD1
TGTGCCTGGAGTGTAAGGGCTAGCGGGGGTAATGAGCAGTTCTTC CAWSVRASGGNEQFF TRBJ2-1 - TRBV30 TRBD2
TGTGCCAGCAGTTTGTGGACTAGCGGGAATGAGCAGTTCTTC CASSLWTSGNEQFF TRBJ2-1 - TRBV27 TRBD2
TGCGCCAGCAGCCATGGCGACAGGGGGAGAGCCGGGAACACTGAAGCTTTCTTT CASSHGDRGRAGNTEAFF TRBJ1-1 - TRBV4-1 TRBD1
TGTGCCAGAAGTGGGGCCGGGGGGAGCACAGATACGCAGTATTTT CARSGAGGSTDTQYF TRBJ2-3 - TRBV2 TRBD2
TGTGCCAGCAGCTCCCGGATGGCGGGGGGGAACACTGAAGCTTTCTTT CASSSRMAGGNTEAFF TRBJ1-1 - TRBV7-9 -